These 17 T cell receptor beta chains share one sample of origin, sequenced in a study of T cells in tuberculosis. The protocol was immunoSEQ multiplex PCR, while the TCRdb copy is restricted to in-frame clones and leaves out a portion. This sample yields around 38,000 clones, of which roughly 93% are seen a single time; approximately 7.5% belongs to the top ten. Input material: PBMCs. The receptors originated from a donor between 10 and 35 years old with latent tuberculosis or without tuberculosis infection.

The DNA of the CDR3 is TGTGCCAGCAGTGGAGGCAGCGGGAATCAGCCCCAGCATTTT. Translated: CASSGGSGNQPQHF. The chain is built from TRBV2 and TRBJ1-5; D remains ambiguous. Germline lookup yields CDR1 SNHLY and CDR2 FYNNEI. V gave up 4 bases and J gave up 4 bases, with 11 bases separating them. The CDR3 contains 14 residues.

The V gene is TRBV5-4, the J gene TRBJ2-1; 7 bases map to TRBD2. Per the germline V gene, CDR1 is SGHNT and CDR2 is YYREEE (reference sequence). V gave up 2 bases and J gave up 15 bases; unmatched junction bases: 5. The CDR3 runs 11 residues. CDR3 sequence: CASSFGGLGFF. CDR3 coding DNA: TGTGCCAGCAGCTTCGGGGGGTTGGGGTTCTTC.

V and J are TRBV7-3 and TRBJ2-7; D possibly corresponds to TRBD1 (6 bases). The CDR3 length is 15 residues. CDR1 SGHTA and CDR2 FQGTGA come from the germline V gene. V lost 5 bases, J lost 7 bases, and 21 bases lay in between. This chain's CDR3 is CASSRGQPSLGEQYF. The CDR3 nucleotides read TGTGCCAGCAGCCGTGGACAGCCGTCTTTGGGAGAGCAGTACTTC.

The chain carries TRBV7-3 and TRBJ2-2; D remains unclear. Germline V lookup: CDR1 SGHTA, CDR2 FQGTGA. CDR3 size: 13 residues. The V and J ends lost 5 bases and 5 bases respectively, with 9 bases between them. CDR3 sequence reads: CASSQAPTGELFF. The CDR3 DNA reads as TGTGCCAGCAGCCAAGCCCCTACCGGGGAGCTGTTTTTT.

This sequence joins TRBV4-1 and TRBJ1-5, with D possibly being TRBD1 (5 bases). The CDR3 is 17 amino acids. V dropped 4 bases and J dropped 0 bases, with 16 bases sitting between them. Germline CDR1 MGHRA, CDR2 YSYEKL. The chain's CDR3 is CASSRGPGRDSNQPQHF. In nucleotides, the CDR3 is TGCGCCAGCAGCCGCGGCCCGGGCAGGGATAGCAATCAGCCCCAGCATTTT.

The chain is built from TRBV4-1 and TRBJ2-7; tentative D call: TRBD2 (6 bases). CDR3 size: 17 residues. Deletions cut 0 bases from V and 0 bases from J, with 15 bases between. The germline gives CDR1 MGHRA, CDR2 YSYEKL. The CDR3 protein is CASSQDRRADTSYEQYF. CDR3 DNA: TGCGCCAGCAGCCAAGATAGGAGGGCGGACACCTCCTACGAGCAGTACTTC.

The chain combines TRBV11-2 with TRBJ2-1; D remains unclear. CDR1 is SGHAT, CDR2 FQNNGV, per germline. Trimming pared 5 bases from V and 5 bases from J, leaving 10 bases between. CDR3 length: 13 residues. For the CDR3, the DNA is TGTGCCAGCAGCACCTCTAGACACAATGAGCAGTTCTTC. Amino acid sequence: CASSTSRHNEQFF.

V and J are TRBV7-9 and TRBJ2-2; D unclear. The CDR3 is 13 amino acids. Germline CDR1 SEHNR, CDR2 FQNEAQ (reference sequence). Trimming took off 2 bases at V and 3 bases at J, with 4 bases between the two ends. Here the CDR3 reads CASSLQDTGELFF. CDR3 bases: TGTGCCAGCAGCTTACAGGACACCGGGGAGCTGTTTTTT.

V is TRBV29-1 and J is TRBJ1-1; D call uncertain. V was clipped by 5 bases and J by 6 bases, with 13 bases between them. Germline values: CDR1 SQVTM, CDR2 ANQGSEA. The CDR3 is 12 residues long. CDR3 amino acids: CSVFAGEAEAFF. The CDR3 DNA sequence: TGCAGCGTTTTCGCCGGTGAAGCTGAAGCTTTCTTT. The whole variable domain, filled in from reference TRBV29-1 and TRBJ1-1, reads SAVISQKPSRDICQRGTSLTIQCQVDSQVTMMFWYRQQPGQSLTLIATANQGSEATYESGFVIDKFPISRPNLTFSTLTVSNMSPEDSSIYLCSVFAGEAEAFFGQGTRLTVV.

The rearrangement uses TRBV7-9 and TRBJ1-2; 9 bases map to TRBD1. V was pared by 0 bases and J by 5 bases, with 7 bases of the junction left unmatched. The CDR3 consists of 16 residues. Per germline, CDR1 SEHNR and CDR2 FQNEAQ (reference sequence). The CDR3 region is CASSLAGTGYGYGYTF. CDR3 nucleotides: TGTGCCAGCAGCTTAGCCGGGACAGGGTATGGGTATGGCTACACCTTC.

This clone has a single count. The chain has TRBV4-3 and TRBJ1-2; D is unresolved. V was cut by 2 bases and J by 0 bases, with 19 bases left in between. CDR1 is LGHNA, CDR2 YSLEER, per germline. The CDR3 extends over 18 amino acids. CDR3 sequence (DNA): TGCGCCAGCAGCCAAAATAGGAACAGAAAACATCCTAACTATGGCTACACCTTC. Encoded protein: CASSQNRNRKHPNYGYTF.

This clone appeared once. The V and J genes are TRBV6-1 and TRBJ2-3, with no clear D. The CDR3 loop spans 15 amino acids. V dropped 6 bases and J dropped 2 bases, with 15 bases sitting between them. The germline V gene encodes CDR1 MNHNS and CDR2 SASEGT. The CDR3 DNA sequence: TGTGCCAGCAGCCGTGACAATGGCTACACAGATACGCAGTATTTT. Encoded protein: CASSRDNGYTDTQYF.

The J gene is TRBJ1-6, the V gene TRBV7-2; D is uncertain. CDR3 size: 15 residues. V was clipped by 1 base and J by 7 bases, with 11 bases between them. Germline assignment: CDR1 SGHTA and CDR2 FQGNSA. The CDR3 region has the DNA TGTGCCAGCAGCTTAGTTCCGGGGTTGAATTCACCCCTCCACTTT. The encoded protein is CASSLVPGLNSPLHF.

V is TRBV27 and J is TRBJ2-3; D not resolved. Trimming removed 8 bases at V and 3 bases at J, with 15 bases between. Germline V gene data show CDR1 as MNHEY and CDR2 as SMNVEV (reference sequence). CDR3 length: 14 residues. The CDR3 loop reads CASRNLRYTDTQYF. Written as DNA, the CDR3 is TGTGCCAGCCGCAACCTACGATATACAGATACGCAGTATTTT.

The gene calls are TRBV15 and TRBJ2-6; D is uncertain. Per the germline V gene, CDR1 is LNHNV and CDR2 is YYDKDF (reference sequence). The CDR3 length is 13 residues. Deletions cut 7 bases from V and 0 bases from J, with 4 bases between. The CDR3 region is CATTISGANVLTF. In DNA, the CDR3 is TGTGCCACCACTATCTCTGGGGCCAACGTCCTGACTTTC.

V gene TRBV7-9 combines with J gene TRBJ1-3; D not certain. Trimming removed 3 bases from V and 4 bases from J, with 16 bases in between. The CDR3 length is 16 residues. The V gene's germline CDR1 is SEHNR and CDR2 FQNEAQ (reference sequence). For the CDR3, the DNA is TGTGCCAGCAGCTTTGGGCGACAAGGTCCAGGAAACACCATATATTTT. Protein sequence: CASSFGRQGPGNTIYF.

The V gene is TRBV7-6, the J gene TRBJ1-1; no definite D call. The V gene lost 2 bases and the J gene lost 0 bases, with 10 bases spanning the gap. The germline V gene has CDR1 SGHVS and CDR2 FNYEAQ. This CDR3 region has 15 residues. The CDR3 loop is CASSLRHGMNTEAFF. The CDR3 DNA follows: TGTGCCAGCAGCTTACGACACGGCATGAACACTGAAGCTTTCTTT. The variable domain in full, completed from reference TRBV7-6 and TRBJ1-1, reads GAGVSQSPRYKVTKRGQDVALRCDPISGHVSLYWYRQALGQGPEFLTYFNYEAQQDKSGLPNDRFSAERPEGSISTLTIQRTEQRDSAMYRCASSLRHGMNTEAFFGQGTRLTVV.